A single sample gave rise to the 2 T cell receptor beta chains below, sequenced in a study of early T cells in non-severe SARS-CoV-2 infection (dated by TCRdb to the early 2020s). The library relied on 5' RACE. Sequenced using a NextSeq 500. TCRdb reworked the public reads: Q25 trimming with fastp, MiXCR clone assembly, productive beta chains retained. Rows are combined by CDR3 protein, so each entry shows the most common genes and DNA. This sample holds some 64,000 distinct CDR3 sequences; 10% to 13% were observed only once. The biggest ten clones account for around 1.8% of the sample. Sample: whole blood. The origin of the receptors is an adult who was a healthcare worker with PCR-confirmed SARS-CoV-2 infection or an uninfected control (not recorded which).

The chain recombines TRBV5-1 with TRBJ2-7, with a tentative D call TRBD1 (6 bases). Trimming took 0 bases from V and 4 from J, leaving 14 bases between them. In germline, CDR1 is SGHRS, CDR2 YFSETQ. The CDR3 has 15 residues. CDR3 protein: CASSLAKTQGYEQYF. CDR3 sequence (DNA): TGCGCCAGCAGCTTGGCCAAAACCCAGGGGTACGAGCAGTACTTC.

Ten or more counts support this clonotype. This chain connects TRBV18 to TRBJ2-3; TRBD2 aligns across 9 bases. The CDR3 contains 16 residues. The germline gives CDR1 KGHSH, CDR2 LQKENI. Trimming took 3 bases from V and 4 from J; bases not matched to a gene: 8. The CDR3 DNA reads as TGTGCCAGCTCACCCTGGACTAGCGTTCATGCAGATACGCAGTATTTT. Protein sequence: CASSPWTSVHADTQYF.